This TCR beta chain came from a study of metastatic and nonmetastatic thyroid tumors. Across the whole study: From malignant and benign thyroid patients, repertoires in blood and in tumor or nodule tissue were compared. Overall study results and limits: According to reports, the diversity of TCR beta was significantly higher in malignant thyroid tumors than in benign nodules, and this held in both blood and tumor samples.

Every patient was untreated before thyroid surgery. In the authors' workflow: To classify distant metastasis in papillary thyroid cancer, a model was built from CDR3 differences across clinicopathological groups. TCRdb re-analyzed the PCR reads through MiXCR. These V and J calls derive from TCRdb rather than the authors' analysis. The sample includes fewer than 40,000 clones, 33% of them seen just once. This clone was seen only a few times. Its antigen is currently unknown. The germline gives CDR1 MNHEY, CDR2 SMNVEV (reference sequence). J gave up 9 bases and V 0 bases, and 7 bases lay outside the gene matches. CDR3 length: 17 amino acids.

Sequencing used tumor tissue. The rearrangement joins TRBV27 to TRBJ2-1, with 14 bases lining up with TRBD2. The sequence came from a female donor with papillary thyroid cancer or a benign thyroid nodule (not recorded which). Some clones in this sample may be carry-over from other donors' samples. CDR3 residues: CASSLSVGTSGSGEQFF. In DNA, the CDR3 is TGTGCCAGCAGTTTATCGGTGGGGACTAGCGGGAGTGGTGAGCAGTTCTTC.